This TCR beta chain is drawn from a study of T cells in Graves' hyperthyroidism and ophthalmopathy (dated by TCRdb to between 2018 and 2020). General notes on the study: Peripheral blood was collected at initial diagnosis, before any treatment. Thyroid tissue and blood T-cell repertoires from about six Graves' hyperthyroidism patients were also compared in the study. After sampling, hyperthyroidism patients received methimazole starting at 30 mg daily, and ophthalmopathy patients received high-dose intravenous methylprednisolone. To identify TCR V-J signatures that set the groups apart, the researchers used a discovery cohort of 100 patients, made up of fewer than 50 with Graves' ophthalmopathy and about 59 with stable Graves' hyperthyroidism. For training and testing, the 100 or so patients in the discovery cohort were randomly divided in a 7:3 ratio. Prospective prediction of ophthalmopathy was tested in an independent validation cohort of fewer than 20 hyperthyroidism patients and 15 to 17 patients who later progressed to ophthalmopathy. TCR Vbeta CDR3 sequencing of 120 to 150 peripheral blood samples (more than 40 ophthalmopathy, around 80 hyperthyroidism and approximately 17 progressor patients) is reported in the paper. What the work shows at the level of the full study, not this receptor alone: Most expanded thyroid clonotypes (frequency above 0.001) were also detected in blood, suggesting blood repertoires may reflect thyroid immune responses. Ophthalmopathy was separated from stable hyperthyroidism by a 13 V-J signature model, with 85% to 90% sensitivity and roughly 84% specificity obtained in cross-validation and 80%/75% obtained in testing. Sample size was not statistically predetermined, and blinding of investigators to group allocation was not performed. In validation, progression to ophthalmopathy was predicted by the model with around 70% sensitivity and just over 72% specificity, a median of about 6 months before onset.

Ophthalmopathy patients had moderately to severely active disease, Clinical Activity Score of at least 3, NOSPECS grade of at least 4, and duration under 3 months. Any patient with an uncontrolled infection, another autoimmune disease, pregnancy or lactation was excluded. Diagnoses relied on clinical symptoms, serum thyroxine and TRAb, thyroid ultrasound and orbital computed tomography. Ficoll-Paque density gradient centrifugation was used to isolate PBMCs from 8 to 10 ml of fresh peripheral blood. Total RNA was extracted with Trizol reagent, and quality was checked on an Agilent 2100 Bioanalyzer. Amplification of TCR beta CDR3 regions was carried out from RNA transcripts. The first round of RT-PCR for the TCR CDR3 was performed with the HTBI primer set and the Qiagen OneStep RT-PCR kit. The libraries were constructed in a second round of multiplex PCR and then size-selected and purified. Libraries were sequenced paired-end with 100 bp reads on an Illumina HiSeq2000. From the authors' description of their analysis: SOAPnuke was used to process the raw data, with reads discarded if the reads contained adapters or uncalled bases, had a mean Phred below 15, or lacked an exact constant-primer or identifier match. COPE v1.2.5 was used to merge the high-quality paired reads, and each unique nucleotide sequence was defined as a clonotype. MiTCR v1.1 was used to align the clonotypes against IMGT TRBV, TRBD and TRBJ reference segments. Only V-J combinations with frequency above 0.0001, covering 99.2% of repertoires, were analysed. A TCS score was defined as the ratio between F50 (clonal expansion) and ExV (chaos), using BLOSUM62-based TCRdist between CDR3 peptides within each V-J. Welch's t-statistics and random forest reduced roughly 530 V-J features to 10 to 15, which were used in a naive Bayes classifier (R e1071). TCRdb's own reprocessing of the public reads used fastp at Q25 and MiXCR and kept productive beta chains. Every entry covers one CDR3 protein and lists the most common genes and DNA from its rows. The V and J calls were not made by the authors but by TCRdb's processing. This sample has over 500,000 distinct CDR3 sequences in its table, and more than 15% of those were observed once. The ten top clones hold approximately 16% of the sample.

CDR1 and CDR2 are drawn from the germline V gene (reference sequence): DFQATT, SNEGSKA. The CDR3 covers 18 residues, taking in both the cysteine and the phenylalanine. Only the CDR3 region is kept as DNA, spanning 54 bases read in frame from base 1. The V end gives up 6 bases and the J end 4 bases, leaving 13 bases in the junction not matched to a gene. This clonotype has a handful of counts. What this receptor recognizes is not known. No much larger clonotype is one base removed from it; base qualities were not supplied. The sequence links TRBV20-1 to TRBJ2-1, with 15 bases matching TRBD2. The origin of this receptor is a woman aged 18 to 35 with Graves' ophthalmopathy. Sequenced input: blood. The DNA sequence follows: TGCAGTGCCACTCCGATTCCGGGACTAGCGGGAGGTTACAATGAGCAGTTCTTC. Translated, it gives CSATPIPGLAGGYNEQFF.